The rows below give T cell receptor beta chains drawn from one sample of a study of cytomegalovirus exposure and HLA in healthy donors. Here immunoSEQ multiplex PCR was the method, and the copy in TCRdb shows in-frame clones only, minus some. There are 130,000 to 150,000 clones in the sample; almost 80% occur only once, and less than 2% lies in the top ten. The sample consisted of PBMCs. These receptors all stem from a woman under 40 in good health and CMV-seronegative. CDR3s include the opening cysteine and the closing phenylalanine or tryptophan.

J | V | CDR3
TRBJ1-1 | TRBV18 | CASSLGGDTEAFF
TRBJ1-4 | TRBV11-2 | CASSSYPKGVRGEKLFF
TRBJ1-2 | TRBV6-1 | CASSEAGRQVSRGYTF
TRBJ1-1 | TRBV6-1 | CASSNLGQQNTEAFF
TRBJ1-1 | TRBV5-4 | CASSSPGQGMNTEAFF
TRBJ2-1 | TRBV5-6 | CASSFSNEQFF
TRBJ2-2 | TRBV9 | CASSVLAGSTGELFF
TRBJ2-1 | TRBV4-1 | CASSSSGAESSYNEQFF
TRBJ1-1 | TRBV4-1 | CASSHPPGGDTEAFF
TRBJ1-2 | TRBV27 | CASSSPRTGLFNYGYTF
TRBJ2-1 | TRBV5-1 | CASSVTGGNEQFF
TRBJ2-7 | TRBV4-1 | CASSQVLGGGGVSYEQYF
TRBJ1-1 | TRBV2 | CASSEQPEDTEAFF
TRBJ2-7 | TRBV5-6 | CASSYMGGALIYEQYF
TRBJ1-2 | TRBV2 | CASSEALRGAGNGYTF
TRBJ2-5 | TRBV6-5 | CASSSGGGQQETQYF
TRBJ2-3 | TRBV7-9 | CASSPPGGVADTQYF
TRBJ1-2 | TRBV4-1 | CASSQVVQGGLYGYTF
TRBJ1-3 | TRBV6-5 | CASSYAERGNTIYF
TRBJ1-5 | TRBV6-1 | CASSESYRVGGPQHF
TRBJ2-4 | TRBV9 | CASSVQARGNIQYF
TRBJ2-2 | TRBV11-3 | CASSFGQYTGELFF
TRBJ2-7 | TRBV6-5 | CASRAGEGHEQYF
TRBJ1-1 | TRBV6-1 | CASSRTGGSTEAFF
TRBJ2-7 | TRBV7-2 | CASSPPLGEQYF
TRBJ1-1 | TRBV2 | CASSTQGGDTEAFF
TRBJ2-5 | TRBV5-1 | CASSVQDRALETQYF
TRBJ2-4 | TRBV5-6 | CASSLGLAGDIQYF
TRBJ2-2 | TRBV10-3 | CAISEPPGLNTGELFF
TRBJ1-1 | TRBV27 | CASSLWGGEAFF
TRBJ1-1 | TRBV15 | CATSRDTANTEAFF
TRBJ2-7 | TRBV6-1 | CASGTGYEQYF
TRBJ2-1 | TRBV5-8 | CASRQIGQETYNEQFF
TRBJ1-6 | TRBV27 | CASSFSEYNSPLHF
TRBJ2-4 | TRBV6-5 | CASSSLAGGTKNIQYF
TRBJ2-3 | TRBV5-1 | CASSLEGGDDTQYF
TRBJ1-1 | TRBV27 | CASRFNRNTEAFF
TRBJ2-5 | TRBV13 | CASGGGRAGETQYF
TRBJ1-1 | TRBV5-1 | CASSQGQGRAEAFF
TRBJ2-7 | TRBV5-4 | CASSLQGDAPYEQYF
TRBJ2-2 | TRBV5-4 | CASTPGREVGTGELFF
TRBJ2-7 | TRBV9 | CASSRDIGWEQYF
TRBJ1-2 | TRBV29-1 | CSVESGQGNYGYTF
TRBJ2-3 | TRBV7-6 | CASSLGTGAQLRADTQYF
TRBJ1-2 | TRBV19 | CASSRPGQGVDGYTF
TRBJ2-1 | TRBV2 | CASSEGRNYNEQFF
TRBJ1-6 | TRBV6-1 | CASRTEGELSPLHF
TRBJ2-7 | TRBV6-5 | CASSLTDSSYEQYF
TRBJ2-2 | TRBV6-6 | CASSTSGGFTGELFF
TRBJ1-2 | TRBV29-1 | CSGESWQDTHGYTF
TRBJ2-5 | TRBV5-1 | CASSSDKKETQYF
TRBJ1-2 | TRBV5-4 | CASSLAQLPQPYGYTF
TRBJ1-2 | TRBV6-6 | CASRGRDGGELGF
TRBJ2-1 | TRBV11-2 | CASSPLPSGGSYNEQFF